This TCR beta chain was documented in a study of T-cell reconstitution after alpha-beta-depleted transplantation in children. As to this clonotype: This could be a read error, since a much larger clone is one nucleotide away.

The V and J ends lost 5 bases and 11 bases respectively, with 13 bases between them. Germline CDR1 is SGHTA and CDR2 is FQGNSA. The CDR3 extends over 12 amino acids. Unique molecular identifiers were incorporated into the prepared TCRbeta library. TCRdb re-called the PCR reads through MiXCR, storing one row per CDR3 protein. The sample holds 90,000 to 130,000 distinct CDR3 sequences; 10% are singletons and the top ten take 8%. The sequence was obtained from a human donor who donated a stem cell graft to a child with acute lymphoblastic leukemia. Sequencing was performed on PBMCs from the stem cell graft donor, taken from the stem cell graft. The chain carries TRBV7-2 and TRBJ1-3, with a tentative D call TRBD1 (5 bases). As DNA, the CDR3 is TGTGCCAGCAGCCCCCAGAGGGACGCCATATATTTT. Protein product: CASSPQRDAIYF.